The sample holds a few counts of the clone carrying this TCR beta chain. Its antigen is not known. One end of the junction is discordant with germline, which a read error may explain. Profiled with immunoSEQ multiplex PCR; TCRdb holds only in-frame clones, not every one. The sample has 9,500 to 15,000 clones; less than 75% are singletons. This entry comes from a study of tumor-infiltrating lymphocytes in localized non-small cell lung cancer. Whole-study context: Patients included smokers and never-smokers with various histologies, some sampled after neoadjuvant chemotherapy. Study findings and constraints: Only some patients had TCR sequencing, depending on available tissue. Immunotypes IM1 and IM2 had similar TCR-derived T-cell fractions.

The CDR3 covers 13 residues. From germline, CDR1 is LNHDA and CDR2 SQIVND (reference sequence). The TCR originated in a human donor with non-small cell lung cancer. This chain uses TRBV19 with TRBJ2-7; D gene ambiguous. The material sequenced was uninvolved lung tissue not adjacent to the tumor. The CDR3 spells CASSIGLNYEQYF. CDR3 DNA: TGTGCCAGTAGCATAGGTTTGAACTACGAGCAGTACTTC. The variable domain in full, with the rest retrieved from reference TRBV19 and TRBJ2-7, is DGGITQSPKYLFRKEGQNVTLSCEQNLNHDAMYWYRQDPGQGLRLIYYSQIVNDFQKGDIAEGYSVSREKKESFPLTVTSAQKNPTAFYLCASSIGLNYEQYFGPGTRLTVT.